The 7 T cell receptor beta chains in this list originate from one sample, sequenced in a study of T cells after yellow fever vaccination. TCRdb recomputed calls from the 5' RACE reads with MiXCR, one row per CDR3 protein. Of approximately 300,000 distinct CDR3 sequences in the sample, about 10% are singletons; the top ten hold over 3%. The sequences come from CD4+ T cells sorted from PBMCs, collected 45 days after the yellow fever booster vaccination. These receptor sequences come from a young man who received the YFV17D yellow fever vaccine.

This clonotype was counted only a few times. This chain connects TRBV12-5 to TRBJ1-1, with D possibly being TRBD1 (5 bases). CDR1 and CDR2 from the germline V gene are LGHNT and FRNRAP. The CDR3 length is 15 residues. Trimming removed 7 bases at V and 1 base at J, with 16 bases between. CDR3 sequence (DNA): TGTGCTAGTGCCAACGAGGGACGGACGAACACTGAAGCTTTCTTT. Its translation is CASANEGRTNTEAFF.

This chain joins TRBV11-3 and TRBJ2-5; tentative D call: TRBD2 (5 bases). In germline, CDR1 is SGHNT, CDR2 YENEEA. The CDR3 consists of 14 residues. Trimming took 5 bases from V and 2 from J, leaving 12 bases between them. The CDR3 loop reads CASSPSRGQETQYF. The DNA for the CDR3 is TGTGCCAGCAGCCCCTCTAGAGGGCAAGAGACCCAGTACTTC.

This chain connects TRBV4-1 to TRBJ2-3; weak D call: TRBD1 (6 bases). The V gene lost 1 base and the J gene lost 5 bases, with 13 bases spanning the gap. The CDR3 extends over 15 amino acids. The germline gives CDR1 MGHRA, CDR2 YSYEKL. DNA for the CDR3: TGCGCCAGCAGCCAAGTTGGGACAAAAATAGATACGCAGTATTTT. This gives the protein CASSQVGTKIDTQYF.

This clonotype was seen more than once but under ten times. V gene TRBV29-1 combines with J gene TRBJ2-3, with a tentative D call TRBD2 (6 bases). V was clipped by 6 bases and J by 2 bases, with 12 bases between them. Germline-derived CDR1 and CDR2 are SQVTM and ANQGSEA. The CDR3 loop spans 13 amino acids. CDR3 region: CSVGGLNTDTQYF. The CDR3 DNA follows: TGCAGCGTCGGGGGATTAAACACAGATACGCAGTATTTT.

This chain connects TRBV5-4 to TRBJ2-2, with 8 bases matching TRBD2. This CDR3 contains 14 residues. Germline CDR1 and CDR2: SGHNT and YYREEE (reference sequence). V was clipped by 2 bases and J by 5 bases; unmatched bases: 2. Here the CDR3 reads CASSFGGGTGELFF. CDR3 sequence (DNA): TGTGCCAGCAGCTTCGGCGGGGGGACCGGGGAGCTGTTTTTT.

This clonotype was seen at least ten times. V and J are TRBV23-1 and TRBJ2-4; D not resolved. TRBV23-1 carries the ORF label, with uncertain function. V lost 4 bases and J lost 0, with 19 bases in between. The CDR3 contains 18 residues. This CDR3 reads CASSLAGHTFRAKNIQYF. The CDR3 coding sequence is TGCGCCAGCAGTCTTGCCGGGCACACTTTTCGAGCCAAAAACATTCAGTACTTC.

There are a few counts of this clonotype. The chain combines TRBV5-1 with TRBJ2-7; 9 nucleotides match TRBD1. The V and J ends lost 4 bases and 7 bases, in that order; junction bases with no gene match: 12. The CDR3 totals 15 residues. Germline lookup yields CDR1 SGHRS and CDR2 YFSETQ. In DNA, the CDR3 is TGCGCCAGCAGCCCCACCGGGACAGGGAGAGAAGAGCAGTACGTC. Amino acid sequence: CASSPTGTGREEQYV.